This entry lists 21 T cell receptor beta chains sequenced from one sample in a study of blood T cell repertoires in COVID-19. Here immunoSEQ multiplex PCR was the method, and the copy in TCRdb shows in-frame clones only, minus some. There are roughly 68,000 clones in the sample; more than 75% occur only once, and roughly a tenth lies in the top ten. The sample was PBMCs or T cells enriched from blood (not recorded which). These TCRs come from a woman between 40 and 55 years old who had recovered from COVID-19.

The gene calls are TRBV5-1 and TRBJ2-5; D perhaps matches TRBD2 (7 bases). CDR1 SGHRS and CDR2 YFSETQ come from the germline V gene. Trimming pared 3 bases from V and 5 bases from J, leaving 20 bases between. The CDR3 covers 16 residues. CDR3: CASSWGGASATETQYF. The CDR3 coding sequence is TGCGCCAGCAGCTGGGGGGGGGCCAGTGCCACTGAGACCCAGTACTTC.

The chain carries TRBV7-9 and TRBJ2-1; 9 bases align to TRBD2. This CDR3 has 16 amino acids. Germline CDR1 is SEHNR and CDR2 is FQNEAQ (reference sequence). The J segment lost 2 bases and the V segment lost 4 bases, leaving 6 bases of the junction unmatched. The CDR3 here is CASSSLGGGAYNEQFF. CDR3 DNA sequence: TGTGCCAGCAGCTCCCTGGGCGGGGGGGCCTACAATGAGCAGTTCTTC.

The chain uses TRBV3-1 (or the pseudogene TRBV3-2) and TRBJ2-2, with D tentatively TRBD1 (6 bases). The germline V and J ends were trimmed by 2 bases and 4 bases, with 14 bases remaining between them. This CDR3 is built from 16 residues. Germline V gene sequence: CDR1 LGHDT, CDR2 YNNKEL (reference sequence). The CDR3 bases are TGTGCCAGCAGCCAACCTTTTGGGGGCTCCACCGGGGAGCTGTTTTTT. This translates into CASSQPFGGSTGELFF.

V and J are TRBV27 and TRBJ2-7; possibly TRBD1 for D (5 bases). This CDR3 has 15 amino acids. V was cut by 3 bases and J by 2 bases, with 14 bases left in between. Germline V gene lookup returns CDR1 MNHEY and CDR2 SMNVEV (reference sequence). CDR3: CASSLTAVPTYEQYF. In DNA form, the CDR3 reads TGTGCCAGCAGTTTGACAGCTGTACCAACCTACGAGCAGTACTTC.

This clone was observed a single time. The V gene is TRBV2, the J gene TRBJ2-3, with 8 bases matching TRBD2. The CDR3 covers 14 residues. CDR1 and CDR2 (germline): SNHLY, FYNNEI. Germline trimming cut 4 bases from V and 6 bases from J; bases unmatched to any gene: 6. The CDR3 DNA reads as TGTGCCAGCAGTGGACGGGGGGGCTGGGATACGCAGTATTTT. This sequence encodes CASSGRGGWDTQYF.

This chain joins TRBV10-1 and TRBJ2-3, with 10 bases matching TRBD2. V gave up 8 bases and J gave up 0 bases; unmatched junction bases: 8. Germline values: CDR1 WNHNN, CDR2 SYGVQD (reference sequence). This CDR3 comprises 16 residues. This CDR3 reads CASSTRSGGSTDTQYF. For the CDR3, the DNA is TGCGCCAGCTCGACCCGTAGCGGGGGGAGCACAGATACGCAGTATTTT.

There are a few counts of this clone. The chain is built from TRBV5-1 and TRBJ2-2; the D is unclear. Germline CDR1 is SGHRS and CDR2 is YFSETQ. CDR3 length: 16 residues. Trimming removed 4 bases at V and 2 bases at J, with 15 bases between. In nucleotides, the CDR3 is TGCGCCAGCAGCACACGGGTGAGACCCAACACCGGGGAGCTGTTTTTT. Protein: CASSTRVRPNTGELFF.

V is TRBV4-2 and J is TRBJ2-1; 8 nucleotides match TRBD2. The CDR3 is made up of 16 amino acids. With 1 base clipped from V and 5 bases from J, the junction kept 7 bases outside the gene matches. The V gene's germline CDR1 is LGHNA and CDR2 YNFKEQ. CDR3 nucleotides: TGTGCCAGCAGCCAAGTGGCGGGGGGATCAAACAATGAGCAGTTCTTC. Residues: CASSQVAGGSNNEQFF.

This clone occurred a few times. The V gene is TRBV5-6, the J gene TRBJ2-5; 12 nucleotides align to TRBD2. V lost 4 bases and J lost 7; bases outside the gene matches: 5. The CDR3 contains 14 residues. Germline CDR1 is SGHDT and CDR2 is YYEEEE. This CDR3 reads CASSVPGLAGTQYF. In nucleotides, the CDR3 is TGTGCCAGCAGCGTACCGGGACTAGCGGGGACCCAGTACTTC.

V is TRBV7-9 and J is TRBJ2-1; 7 nucleotides match TRBD1. The germline V gene has CDR1 SEHNR and CDR2 FQNEAQ (reference sequence). The CDR3 runs 14 residues. V lost 5 bases and J lost 8; bases outside the gene matches: 9. CDR3 loop: CASSPEKGGDEQFF. The CDR3 DNA is TGTGCCAGCAGCCCGGAAAAAGGGGGCGATGAGCAGTTCTTC.

The chain employs TRBV24-1 and TRBJ1-3; 9 nucleotides align to TRBD1. CDR1 and CDR2 from the germline V gene are KGHDR and SFDVKD. The V and J ends lost 4 bases and 0 bases, in that order; junction bases with no gene match: 12. The CDR3 sequence is 19 residues long. CDR3 coding DNA: TGTGCCACCAGTGAACCCGAACAGGGGGCGTTCTGCTCTGGAAACACCATATATTTT. This translates into CATSEPEQGAFCSGNTIYF.

This sequence joins TRBV5-1 and TRBJ2-2; perhaps TRBD1 as D (6 bases). Trimming took off 5 bases at V and 0 bases at J, with 14 bases between the two ends. The CDR3 loop spans 16 amino acids. Germline V CDR1 and CDR2: SGHRS, YFSETQ. Here the CDR3 reads CASRPQDSPNTGELFF. The CDR3 DNA sequence: TGCGCCAGCAGACCACAGGACAGCCCGAACACCGGGGAGCTGTTTTTT.

V is TRBV21-1 and J is TRBJ2-5; no DNA check was done on the table's D call, TRBD2. TRBV21-1 represents a pseudogene. The CDR3 spans 16 residues. CDR3 region: CASSKSPRVYQETQYF. In DNA, the CDR3 is TGTGCCAGCAGCAAATCGCCCCGCGTGTACCAAGAGACCCAGTACTTC.

The genes are TRBV3-1 (or the pseudogene TRBV3-2) and TRBJ1-2; 8 nucleotides agree with TRBD1. CDR3 length: 13 residues. J was trimmed by 5 bases and V by 7 bases; bases with no gene match: 6. CDR1 and CDR2 from the germline V gene are LGHDT and YNNKEL (reference sequence). The chain's CDR3 is CASTWTGSYGYTF. In DNA, the CDR3 is TGTGCCAGCACCTGGACAGGGAGTTATGGCTACACCTTC.

This clone was detected only once. The chain is built from TRBV20-1 and TRBJ1-1; D may be TRBD1 (6 bases). This CDR3 is 15 amino acids long. Germline values: CDR1 DFQATT, CDR2 SNEGSKA (reference sequence). V lost 3 bases and J lost 2, with 16 bases in between. The chain's CDR3 is CSASTTMDRNTEAFF. CDR3 in DNA: TGCAGTGCTAGTACCACGATGGACAGAAACACTGAAGCTTTCTTT.

The rearrangement uses TRBV18 and TRBJ1-2; D might be TRBD1 (6 bases). Deletions cut 2 bases from V and 4 bases from J, with 17 bases between. CDR3 length: 16 residues. Germline V lookup: CDR1 KGHSH, CDR2 LQKENI. As DNA, the CDR3 is TGTGCCAGCTCACCAGAGGCAGCAGGGGCTGGCTATGGCTACACCTTC. Translating it yields CASSPEAAGAGYGYTF. The whole variable domain, filled in from reference TRBV18 and TRBJ1-2, reads NAGVMQNPRHLVRRRGQEARLRCSPMKGHSHVYWYRQLPEEGLKFMVYLQKENIIDESGMPKERFSAEFPKEGPSILRIQQVVRGDSAAYFCASSPEAAGAGYGYTFGSGTRLTVV.

The chain carries TRBV11-3 and TRBJ1-1; 7 nucleotides align to TRBD1. V lost 5 bases and J lost 1; bases outside the gene matches: 7. Germline CDR1 reads SGHNT; CDR2 reads YENEEA. This CDR3 spans 15 amino acids. CDR3 sequence: CASSRRQGRNTEAFF. The CDR3 bases are TGTGCCAGCAGCCGTCGACAGGGTCGGAACACTGAAGCTTTCTTT.

DNA of the CDR3: TGTGCCAGCAGCCAACCCACAGGTTCTGGAAACACCATATATTTT. Its translation: CASSQPTGSGNTIYF. The chain employs TRBV3-1 (or the pseudogene TRBV3-2) and TRBJ1-3, with D possibly TRBD1 on 5 matching bases. The germline V gene has CDR1 LGHDT and CDR2 YNNKEL (reference sequence). V was shortened by 2 bases and J by 1 base, with 9 bases between the two germline ends. This CDR3 is 15 amino acids long.

The CDR3 spells CASSLAGGASSYNSPLHF. As DNA, the CDR3 is TGCGCCAGCAGCTTGGCCGGCGGCGCGAGCTCCTATAATTCACCCCTCCACTTT. The chain couples TRBV5-1 to TRBJ1-6, with no clear D. This CDR3 is built from 18 residues. Looked up from germline, CDR1 is SGHRS and CDR2 is YFSETQ. V was pared by 0 bases and J by 0 bases, with 13 bases between. The full variable domain, in which reference TRBV5-1 and TRBJ1-6 provide the parts outside the CDR3, is KAGVTQTPRYLIKTRGQQVTLSCSPISGHRSVSWYQQTPGQGLQFLFEYFSETQRNKGNFPGRFSGRQFSNSRSEMNVSTLELGDSALYLCASSLAGGASSYNSPLHFGNGTRLTVT.

This rearrangement joins TRBV6-2 or TRBV6-3 to TRBJ1-2; 7 bases line up with TRBD1. CDR1 MNHEY and CDR2 SVGEGT come from the germline V gene. Trimming removed 0 bases from V and 6 bases from J; junction bases left unmatched: 4. The CDR3 contains 14 residues. This CDR3 is CASSYSPGGHGYTF. The CDR3 DNA sequence: TGTGCCAGCAGTTACTCACCAGGGGGGCATGGCTACACCTTC.

The chain carries TRBV19 and TRBJ1-1; D is unclear. CDR3 length equals 13 residues. Trimming stripped 3 bases from V and 1 base from J, with 6 bases between. CDR1 is LNHDA, CDR2 SQIVND, per germline (reference sequence). In DNA form, the CDR3 reads TGTGCCAGTAGTATTACACAGAACACTGAAGCTTTCTTT. Translated, it gives CASSITQNTEAFF.